These T cell receptor beta chains were read from a single sample in a study of metastatic and nonmetastatic thyroid tumors. TCRdb re-clonotyped the PCR reads via MiXCR. This repertoire shows 15,000 to 20,000 clones, about 19% found once; its top ten account for over 15%. The sequencing input was tumor tissue. All receptors derive from a female donor with papillary thyroid cancer or a benign thyroid nodule (not recorded which). Some clones in this sample may be carry-over from other donors' samples. Each CDR3 is given with its conserved first and last residue. A D gene is named only where the DNA matches it firmly. Clone size is not always given. Where it is, it says once, few, many or a class for expanded clones.

CDR3aa: CASSYGGVNTTYF
CDR3nt: TGTGCCAGCAGTTATGGGGGGGTAAACACCACATATTTT
v_gene: TRBV28
d_gene: .
j_gene: TRBJ1-3
abundance: many

CDR3aa: CSATGPPNEKLFF
CDR3nt: TGCAGTGCTACAGGACCGCCTAATGAAAAACTGTTTTTT
v_gene: TRBV20-1
d_gene: .
j_gene: TRBJ1-4
abundance: many

CDR3aa: CASTIRGYDEQYF
CDR3nt: TGTGCCAGCACCATCAGGGGATACGACGAGCAGTACTTC
v_gene: TRBV6-2/TRBV6-3
d_gene: .
j_gene: TRBJ2-7
abundance: few

CDR3aa: CASSKEAGEANEQFF
CDR3nt: TGTGCCAGCAGCAAGGAGGCGGGAGAGGCCAATGAGCAGTTCTTC
v_gene: TRBV11-2
d_gene: TRBD2
j_gene: TRBJ2-1
abundance: .

CDR3aa: CASSETGDYGYTF
CDR3nt: TGTGCCAGCAGCGAAACAGGGGACTATGGCTACACCTTC
v_gene: TRBV7-2
d_gene: TRBD1
j_gene: TRBJ1-2
abundance: .

CDR3aa: CASSGAYGTGELFF
CDR3nt: TGTGCCAGCTCAGGGGCTTACGGGACCGGGGAGCTGTTTTTT
v_gene: TRBV18
d_gene: .
j_gene: TRBJ2-2
abundance: many

CDR3aa: CSARDRSGSLYEQYF
CDR3nt: TGCAGTGCTAGAGATAGGAGCGGGAGCCTCTACGAGCAGTACTTC
v_gene: TRBV20-1
d_gene: TRBD2
j_gene: TRBJ2-7
abundance: .

CDR3aa: CASSRDLGDTQYF
CDR3nt: TGTGCCAGTAGTAGGGACCTCGGAGATACGCAGTATTTT
v_gene: TRBV19
d_gene: .
j_gene: TRBJ2-3
abundance: many

CDR3aa: CASSSGPPRDEQYF
CDR3nt: TGTGCCAGCAGCTCGGGACCCCCTCGGGACGAGCAGTACTTC
v_gene: TRBV7-9
d_gene: .
j_gene: TRBJ2-7
abundance: many

CDR3aa: CASSFSGRSYEQYF
CDR3nt: TGTGCCAGCAGTTTTTCAGGCCGGTCCTACGAGCAGTACTTC
v_gene: TRBV27
d_gene: .
j_gene: TRBJ2-7
abundance: many

CDR3aa: CAWDGISGNTIYF
CDR3nt: TGTGCCTGGGACGGGATCTCTGGAAACACCATATATTTT
v_gene: TRBV30
d_gene: .
j_gene: TRBJ1-3
abundance: .

CDR3aa: CATSRLAGELFF
CDR3nt: TGTGCCACCAGCAGGTTGGCCGGGGAGCTGTTTTTT
v_gene: TRBV15
d_gene: .
j_gene: TRBJ2-2
abundance: many

CDR3aa: CASSPPGHYNSPLHF
CDR3nt: TGTGCCAGCTCACCACCGGGACACTATAATTCACCCCTCCACTTT
v_gene: TRBV18
d_gene: .
j_gene: TRBJ1-6
abundance: many

CDR3aa: CSARVGSPLHF
CDR3nt: TGCAGTGCTAGGGTGGGTTCACCCCTCCACTTT
v_gene: TRBV20-1
d_gene: .
j_gene: TRBJ1-6
abundance: .

CDR3aa: CASSHLFDEQFF
CDR3nt: TGCGCCAGCAGCCACCTATTCGATGAGCAGTTCTTC
v_gene: TRBV4-1
d_gene: .
j_gene: TRBJ2-1
abundance: .

CDR3aa: CASSMRRVGGYTF
CDR3nt: TGTGCCAGTAGTATGCGTAGGGTCGGCGGCTACACCTTC
v_gene: TRBV19
d_gene: .
j_gene: TRBJ1-2
abundance: many

CDR3aa: CASSFGQDYEQYF
CDR3nt: TGTGCCAGCAGTTTTGGACAGGACTACGAGCAGTACTTC
v_gene: TRBV6-1
d_gene: TRBD1
j_gene: TRBJ2-7
abundance: many

CDR3aa: CAWNQRGSFKNIQYF
CDR3nt: TGTGCCTGGAATCAGCGGGGGAGCTTCAAAAACATTCAGTACTTC
v_gene: TRBV30
d_gene: TRBD2
j_gene: TRBJ2-4
abundance: .

CDR3aa: CASSHGTDADSNQPQHF
CDR3nt: TGTGCCAGCAGCCACGGGACAGACGCTGATAGCAATCAGCCCCAGCATTTT
v_gene: TRBV11-2
d_gene: TRBD1
j_gene: TRBJ1-5
abundance: medium-sized

CDR3aa: CASSRGQHTGELFF
CDR3nt: TGTGCCAGCAGCCGGGGACAGCACACCGGGGAGCTGTTTTTT
v_gene: TRBV6-2/TRBV6-3
d_gene: TRBD1
j_gene: TRBJ2-2
abundance: .

CDR3aa: CAWSVGQGSNQPQHF
CDR3nt: TGTGCCTGGAGTGTGGGACAGGGGAGCAATCAGCCCCAGCATTTT
v_gene: TRBV30
d_gene: TRBD1
j_gene: TRBJ1-5
abundance: .

CDR3aa: CASSLNTYGYTF
CDR3nt: TGTGCCAGCAGCTTAAATACCTATGGCTACACCTTC
v_gene: TRBV7-9
d_gene: .
j_gene: TRBJ1-2
abundance: many

CDR3aa: CASKGGTTSTDTQYF
CDR3nt: TGTGCCAGCAAAGGTGGCACCACTAGCACAGATACGCAGTATTTT
v_gene: TRBV2
d_gene: .
j_gene: TRBJ2-3
abundance: few

CDR3aa: CASSLGPRGDTGELFF
CDR3nt: TGCGCCAGCAGCTTGGGTCCGAGGGGGGACACCGGGGAGCTGTTTTTT
v_gene: TRBV5-1
d_gene: .
j_gene: TRBJ2-2
abundance: .

CDR3aa: CASSLYGTVSEQYF
CDR3nt: TGTGCCAGCAGCTTGTACGGGACAGTTTCCGAGCAGTACTTC
v_gene: TRBV5-6
d_gene: TRBD1
j_gene: TRBJ2-7
abundance: many

CDR3aa: CASSLAGSWSEQYF
CDR3nt: TGTGCCAGCAGTCTGGCCGGGAGCTGGTCCGAGCAGTACTTC
v_gene: TRBV6-1
d_gene: .
j_gene: TRBJ2-7
abundance: few

CDR3aa: CASSFYRNNYGYTF
CDR3nt: TGTGCCAGCAGCTTTTACAGGAACAACTATGGCTACACCTTC
v_gene: TRBV5-8
d_gene: .
j_gene: TRBJ1-2
abundance: many

CDR3aa: CASSRDRYTEAFF
CDR3nt: TGTGCCAGCAGCCGGGACAGATACACTGAAGCTTTCTTT
v_gene: TRBV5-4
d_gene: TRBD1
j_gene: TRBJ1-1
abundance: many

CDR3aa: CASSHLGLAGGITSYEQYF
CDR3nt: TGCGCCAGCAGCCACCTGGGGCTAGCGGGAGGGATCACCTCCTACGAGCAGTACTTC
v_gene: TRBV4-1
d_gene: TRBD2
j_gene: TRBJ2-7
abundance: many

CDR3aa: CASGLERGSIGIYEQYF
CDR3nt: TGTGCCAGCGGCCTGGAAAGGGGATCTATAGGGATATACGAGCAGTACTTC
v_gene: TRBV28
d_gene: .
j_gene: TRBJ2-7
abundance: few

CDR3aa: CASSIFPANYGYTF
CDR3nt: TGTGCCAGTAGTATTTTCCCAGCCAACTATGGCTACACCTTC
v_gene: TRBV19
d_gene: .
j_gene: TRBJ1-2
abundance: many

CDR3aa: CASSLATGRNTGELFF
CDR3nt: TGCGCCAGCAGCTTGGCGACGGGGCGTAACACCGGGGAGCTGTTTTTT
v_gene: TRBV5-1
d_gene: .
j_gene: TRBJ2-2
abundance: .

CDR3aa: CASSASGSREQFF
CDR3nt: TGCGCCAGCAGCGCTAGCGGGAGTCGTGAGCAGTTCTTC
v_gene: TRBV4-3
d_gene: TRBD2
j_gene: TRBJ2-1
abundance: medium-sized

CDR3aa: CSARDDRGRTDTQYF
CDR3nt: TGCAGTGCTAGAGACGACAGGGGACGCACAGATACGCAGTATTTT
v_gene: TRBV20-1
d_gene: TRBD1
j_gene: TRBJ2-3
abundance: many

CDR3aa: CASTLRGPLRNYGYTF
CDR3nt: TGTGCCAGCACACTAAGGGGGCCGCTAAGGAACTATGGCTACACCTTC
v_gene: TRBV11-1
d_gene: TRBD1
j_gene: TRBJ1-2
abundance: many

CDR3aa: CASNSMNRANTEAFF
CDR3nt: TGTGCCAGCAACTCTATGAACAGGGCGAACACTGAAGCTTTCTTT
v_gene: TRBV5-8
d_gene: .
j_gene: TRBJ1-1
abundance: many

CDR3aa: CASSPGRYNSPLHF
CDR3nt: TGTGCCAGCAGCCCGGGCAGATATAATTCACCCCTCCACTTT
v_gene: TRBV6-2/TRBV6-3
d_gene: .
j_gene: TRBJ1-6
abundance: many

CDR3aa: CASSYEARVAGANRKTQYF
CDR3nt: TGTGCCAGCAGTTACGAGGCGAGAGTAGCGGGGGCTAATAGGAAGACCCAGTACTTC
v_gene: TRBV2
d_gene: TRBD2
j_gene: TRBJ2-5
abundance: .

CDR3aa: CASSPRGGSTDTQYF
CDR3nt: TGTGCCAGCAGCCCCCGTGGGGGGAGCACAGATACGCAGTATTTT
v_gene: TRBV3-1
d_gene: .
j_gene: TRBJ2-3
abundance: many

CDR3aa: CSARDIRSSYNEQFF
CDR3nt: TGCAGTGCTAGAGATATTAGGAGCTCCTACAATGAGCAGTTCTTC
v_gene: TRBV20-1
d_gene: .
j_gene: TRBJ2-1
abundance: many

CDR3aa: CASSRTLGEQLF
CDR3nt: TGTGCCAGCAGCCGTACACTGGGTGAGCAGCTCTTC
v_gene: TRBV7-2
d_gene: .
j_gene: TRBJ2-1
abundance: few

CDR3aa: CASRNTGGPTDTQYF
CDR3nt: TGTGCCAGCCGTAATACAGGGGGCCCCACAGATACGCAGTATTTT
v_gene: TRBV27
d_gene: TRBD1
j_gene: TRBJ2-3
abundance: many

CDR3aa: CACTGTRSGEQYF
CDR3nt: TGTGCCTGCACCGGGACTAGATCGGGCGAGCAGTACTTC
v_gene: TRBV6-2/TRBV6-3
d_gene: TRBD2
j_gene: TRBJ2-7
abundance: .

CDR3aa: CSASNFGAYYGYTF
CDR3nt: TGCAGTGCTAGTAATTTCGGCGCCTACTATGGCTACACCTTC
v_gene: TRBV20-1
d_gene: .
j_gene: TRBJ1-2
abundance: .

CDR3aa: CASSSGQGFNYGYTF
CDR3nt: TGTGCCAGCAGCTCGGGACAGGGGTTCAACTATGGCTACACCTTC
v_gene: TRBV11-3
d_gene: TRBD1
j_gene: TRBJ1-2
abundance: .

CDR3aa: CAWSGGLAGTRQYF
CDR3nt: TGTGCCTGGAGTGGGGGTCTAGCGGGAACACGGCAGTACTTC
v_gene: TRBV30
d_gene: TRBD2
j_gene: TRBJ2-7
abundance: .

CDR3aa: CASSGTSGTGADTQYF
CDR3nt: TGCGCCAGCAGTGGGACTAGCGGGACTGGCGCAGATACGCAGTATTTT
v_gene: TRBV10-2
d_gene: TRBD2
j_gene: TRBJ2-3
abundance: many

CDR3aa: CASSPRSPPYEQYF
CDR3nt: TGTGCCAGCAGTCCCCGGTCCCCACCCTACGAGCAGTACTTC
v_gene: TRBV6-1
d_gene: .
j_gene: TRBJ2-7
abundance: few

CDR3aa: CAWIRPGGAQFF
CDR3nt: TGTGCCTGGATCAGACCGGGGGGTGCGCAGTTCTTC
v_gene: TRBV30
d_gene: TRBD2
j_gene: TRBJ2-1
abundance: .

CDR3aa: CASGVGLTWIDTQYF
CDR3nt: TGTGCCAGTGGTGTGGGACTCACATGGATAGATACGCAGTATTTT
v_gene: TRBV19
d_gene: .
j_gene: TRBJ2-3
abundance: many

CDR3aa: CASSLRLAGGQDNEQFF
CDR3nt: TGTGCCAGCAGCCTAAGACTAGCGGGAGGGCAGGACAATGAGCAGTTCTTC
v_gene: TRBV27
d_gene: TRBD2
j_gene: TRBJ2-1
abundance: many